This TCR beta chain is from a study of blood T cell repertoires in COVID-19. Background on the study: Whether acute or convalescent, the COVID-19 samples came from the United States, Italy and Spain. T cells, B-cell-depleted T cells, or PBMCs supplied cDNA or gDNA.

Germline V gene data show CDR1 as SGHRS and CDR2 as YFSETQ. V was clipped by 0 bases and J by 0 bases, with 4 bases between them. The CDR3 spans 13 residues. One Seattle source followed patients from active infection through their disease course. Per the original methods: Amplified reference gene primers provided the basis for estimating nucleated cell counts. Clones were sequenced by immunoSEQ multiplex PCR, and TCRdb holds only the in-frame ones, with some missing. That table is the source of V, J and clone size, and D and trimming were worked out from the DNA. Of roughly 380,000 clones in the sample, around nine tenths were seen once.

The sequence was collected from a woman between 35 and 50 years old with COVID-19, enrolled during active disease. The rearrangement links TRBV5-1 to TRBJ2-7, with no clear D. Sequenced input: peripheral blood. CDR3 sequence (DNA): TGCGCCAGCAGCTTGGACAACTCCTACGAGCAGTACTTC. Its protein is CASSLDNSYEQYF.